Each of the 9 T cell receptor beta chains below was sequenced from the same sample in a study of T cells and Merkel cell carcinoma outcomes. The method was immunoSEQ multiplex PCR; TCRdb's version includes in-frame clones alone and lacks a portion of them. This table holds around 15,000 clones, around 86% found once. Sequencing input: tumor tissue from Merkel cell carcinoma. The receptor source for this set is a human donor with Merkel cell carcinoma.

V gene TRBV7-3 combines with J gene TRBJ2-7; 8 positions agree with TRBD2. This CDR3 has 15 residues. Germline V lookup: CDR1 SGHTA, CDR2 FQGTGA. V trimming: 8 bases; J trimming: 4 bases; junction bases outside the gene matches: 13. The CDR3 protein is CASALGGGRSYEQYF. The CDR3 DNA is TGTGCCAGCGCCCTGGGGGGCGGGAGGTCTTACGAGCAGTACTTC.

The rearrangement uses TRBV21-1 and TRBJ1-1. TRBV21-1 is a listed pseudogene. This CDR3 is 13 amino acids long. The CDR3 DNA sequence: TGTGCCAGCAGCAAAGTGGGGGGGCAAATAGCTTTCTTT. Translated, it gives CASSKVGGQIAFF.

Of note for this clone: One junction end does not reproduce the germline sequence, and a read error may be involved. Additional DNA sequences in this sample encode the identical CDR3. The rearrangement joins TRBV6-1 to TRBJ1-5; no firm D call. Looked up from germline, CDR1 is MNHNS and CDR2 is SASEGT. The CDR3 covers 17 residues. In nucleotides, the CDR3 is TGTGCCAGCAGTGAAGCGCGTGGAGGAGTTAGCAATCAACCCCAGCATTTT. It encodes CASSEARGGVSNQPQHF.

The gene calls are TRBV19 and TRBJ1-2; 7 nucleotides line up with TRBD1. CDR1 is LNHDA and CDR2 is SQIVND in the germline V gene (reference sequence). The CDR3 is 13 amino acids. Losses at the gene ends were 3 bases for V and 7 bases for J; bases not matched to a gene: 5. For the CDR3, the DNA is TGTGCCAGTAGTATTGACAGGGTTGGTGGCTACACCTTC. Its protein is CASSIDRVGGYTF.

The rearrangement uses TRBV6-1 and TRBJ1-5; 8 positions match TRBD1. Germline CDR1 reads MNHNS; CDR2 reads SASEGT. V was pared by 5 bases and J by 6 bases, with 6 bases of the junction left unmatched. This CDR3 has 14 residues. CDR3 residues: CASSPLDRAQPQHF. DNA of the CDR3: TGTGCCAGCAGTCCCCTGGACAGGGCTCAGCCCCAGCATTTT.

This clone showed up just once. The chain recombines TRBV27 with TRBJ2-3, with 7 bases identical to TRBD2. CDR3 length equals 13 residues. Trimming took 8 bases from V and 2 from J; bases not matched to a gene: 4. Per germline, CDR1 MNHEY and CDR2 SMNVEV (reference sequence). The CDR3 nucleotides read TGTGCCAGCGGGGGGGGAAACACAGATACGCAGTATTTT. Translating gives CASGGGNTDTQYF.

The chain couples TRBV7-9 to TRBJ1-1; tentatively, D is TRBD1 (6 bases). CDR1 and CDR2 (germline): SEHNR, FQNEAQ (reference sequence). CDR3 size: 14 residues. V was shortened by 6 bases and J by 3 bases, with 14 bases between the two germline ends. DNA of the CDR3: TGTGCCAGCAGTTCCGGGGGGGGCCACACTGAAGCTTTCTTT. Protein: CASSSGGGHTEAFF.

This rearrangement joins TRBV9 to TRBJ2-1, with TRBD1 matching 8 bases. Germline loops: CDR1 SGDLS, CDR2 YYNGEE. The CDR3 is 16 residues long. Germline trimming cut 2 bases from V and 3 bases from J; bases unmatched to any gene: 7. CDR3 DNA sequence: TGTGCCAGCAGCGTTGTCTCAGGGGGCATCTACAATGAGCAGTTCTTC. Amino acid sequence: CASSVVSGGIYNEQFF.

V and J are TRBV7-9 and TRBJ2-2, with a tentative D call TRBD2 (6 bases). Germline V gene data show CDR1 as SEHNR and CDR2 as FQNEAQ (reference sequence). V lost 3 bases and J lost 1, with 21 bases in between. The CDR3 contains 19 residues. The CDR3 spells CASSFSGTGRNRNTGELFF. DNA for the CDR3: TGTGCCAGCAGCTTCTCGGGGACTGGACGGAACCGGAACACCGGGGAGCTGTTTTTT.